The next 5 T cell receptor beta chains were all read from a single sample in a study of T cell responses to AZD1222 COVID-19 vaccine. Using immunoSEQ multiplex PCR, the repertoire was profiled, and TCRdb retains in-frame clones only, with some absent. The sample shows 140,000 to 150,000 clones, roughly 91% of them seen only once. Sequenced here: peripheral blood, sampled on day 0 of AZD1222 vaccination. These TCRs come from an adult in good health.

The rearrangement links TRBV9 to TRBJ2-7, with D uncertain. CDR3 length: 14 residues. The V end was cut by 3 bases, the J end by 2 bases, with 12 bases between. CDR1 is SGDLS and CDR2 is YYNGEE in the germline V gene. CDR3 loop: CASSAEDGPYEQYF. CDR3 sequence (DNA): TGTGCCAGCAGCGCCGAGGACGGACCCTACGAGCAGTACTTC.

The rearrangement uses TRBV28 and TRBJ1-2; possible D gene TRBD1, 5 bases. Germline CDR1 reads MDHEN; CDR2 reads SYDVKM. V dropped 5 bases and J dropped 5 bases, with 21 bases sitting between them. The CDR3 is made up of 16 amino acids. DNA for the CDR3: TGTGCCAGCAGTATACCGGATTGGGTGGGGGATTATGGCTACACCTTC. This sequence encodes CASSIPDWVGDYGYTF.

Here the CDR3 reads CASSQGQGYEQFF. The DNA of the CDR3 is TGTGCCAGCAGCCAGGGACAGGGTTACGAGCAGTTCTTC. This chain connects TRBV7-8 to TRBJ2-1, with TRBD1 matching over 9 bases. With V trimmed by 5 bases and J by 10 bases, 6 bases remained unmatched. CDR1 SGHVS and CDR2 FQNEAQ come from the germline V gene. This CDR3 comprises 13 residues.

V usage is TRBV5-1 and J usage is TRBJ1-1, with D tentatively TRBD1 (6 bases). Germline CDR1 is SGHRS and CDR2 is YFSETQ. The CDR3 length is 13 residues. V was shortened by 2 bases and J by 6 bases, with 11 bases between the two germline ends. CDR3 bases: TGCGCCAGCAGCTTCGGGGGGGCAGCTGAAGCTTTCTTT. It codes for CASSFGGAAEAFF.

The sample holds one count of this clone. This chain joins TRBV27 and TRBJ1-1, with TRBD1 identical over 10 bases. The J segment lost 5 bases and the V segment lost 4 bases, leaving 7 bases of the junction unmatched. The CDR3 length is 15 residues. The V gene's germline CDR1 is MNHEY and CDR2 SMNVEV (reference sequence). The CDR3 DNA is TGTGCCAGCAGTTCAGACAGGGGGCTGCGGACTGAAGCTTTCTTT. Protein: CASSSDRGLRTEAFF.